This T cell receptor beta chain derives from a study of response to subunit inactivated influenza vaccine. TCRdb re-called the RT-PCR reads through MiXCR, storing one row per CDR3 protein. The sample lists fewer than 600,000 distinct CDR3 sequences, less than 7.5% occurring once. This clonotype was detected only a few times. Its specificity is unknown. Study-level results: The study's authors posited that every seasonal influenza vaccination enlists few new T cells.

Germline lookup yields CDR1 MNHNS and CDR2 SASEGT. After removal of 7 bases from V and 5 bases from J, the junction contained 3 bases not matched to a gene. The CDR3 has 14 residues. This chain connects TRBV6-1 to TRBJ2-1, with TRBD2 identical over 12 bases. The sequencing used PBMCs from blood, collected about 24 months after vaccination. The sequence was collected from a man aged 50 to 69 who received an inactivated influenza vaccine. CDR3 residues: CASKLAGGHNEQFF. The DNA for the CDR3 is TGTGCCAGCAAGCTAGCGGGGGGGCACAATGAGCAGTTCTTC.